Below are 19 T cell receptor beta chains sequenced from a single sample in a study of vaccination and CD4 T cells after COVID-19. Their antigens are not known. Treatment noted: approximately 11-day PBMC culture with coronavirus spike peptide pools or control peptides (ViraFEST assay). The Oncomine TCR Beta short-read assay was what sequenced the DNA obtained from cultured CD4+ T cells. Each CDR3 protein gets one entry after TCRdb re-called the PCR reads with MiXCR. The sample has more than 7,000 distinct CDR3 sequences, less than 80% seen once. This specimen was cultured CD4+ T cells from blood, taken after SARS-CoV-2 vaccination. The receptors originated from a human donor with COVID-19.

This clonotype was seen only a few times. This chain links TRBV19 with TRBJ2-5, with a tentative D call TRBD2 (5 bases). Germline-derived CDR1 and CDR2 are LNHDA and SQIVND (reference sequence). This CDR3 spans 15 amino acids. V was trimmed by 4 bases and J by 5 bases, leaving 17 bases between them. The CDR3 here is CASSTIGVGDETQYF. The CDR3 DNA is TGTGCCAGTAGTACCATCGGGGTGGGTGATGAGACCCAGTACTTC.

The genes are TRBV11-2 and TRBJ1-1, with D hard to call. V shed 7 bases and J shed 1 base, with 10 bases lying between them. This CDR3 spans 13 amino acids. Germline V lookup: CDR1 SGHAT, CDR2 FQNNGV. CDR3 bases: TGTGCCAGCATGCTGAGTCCGAACACTGAAGCTTTCTTT. Its protein is CASMLSPNTEAFF.

CDR3 DNA: TGTGCCACCAGTGATTCGGGACGACTTTCAGCTACGCAGTATTTT. Residues: CATSDSGRLSATQYF. This sequence joins TRBV24-1 and TRBJ2-3, with D tentatively TRBD1 or TRBD2 (5 bases each). Germline V lookup: CDR1 KGHDR, CDR2 SFDVKD. The length of the CDR3 is 15 residues. The V end was cut by 2 bases, the J end by 8 bases, with 16 bases between.

The rearrangement links TRBV20-1 to TRBJ2-5, with 15 nucleotides matching TRBD2. There are 16 residues in the CDR3. V lost 6 bases and J lost 5; bases outside the gene matches: 10. Germline V CDR1 and CDR2: DFQATT, SNEGSKA (reference sequence). The DNA of the CDR3 is TGCAGTGCCCATAGGACTAGCGGGGGGGCCGGGGAGACCCAGTACTTC. It is translated as CSAHRTSGGAGETQYF.

The chain has TRBV10-1 and TRBJ2-2; D call uncertain. The V and J ends lost 6 bases and 1 base respectively, with 6 bases between them. The CDR3 has 13 amino acids. CDR1 and CDR2 from the germline V gene are WNHNN and SYGVQD (reference sequence). CDR3 region: CASSRQNTGELFF. The CDR3 nucleotides are TGCGCCAGCAGCAGACAGAACACCGGGGAGCTGTTTTTT.

In the case of this clonotype: The junction does not match germline at one end; this may be a read error. The chain has TRBV5-4 and TRBJ1-2; D call uncertain. This CDR3 comprises 15 residues. CDR1 SGHNT and CDR2 YYREEE come from the germline V gene (reference sequence). CDR3 region: CASSSKQQSLYGYTF. Written as DNA, the CDR3 is TGTGCCAGCAGCTCGAAACAACAGAGTCTCTATGGCTATACCTTC.

The chain carries TRBV19 and TRBJ1-1; TRBD1 is a possible D gene (5 bases). CDR3 length: 14 residues. In germline, CDR1 is LNHDA, CDR2 SQIVND (reference sequence). V lost 3 bases and J lost 5, with 13 bases in between. The CDR3 reads CASSIGTKATEAFF. As DNA, the CDR3 is TGTGCCAGTAGTATCGGGACCAAGGCTACTGAAGCTTTCTTT.

This chain uses TRBV20-1 with TRBJ2-7; D is undetermined. V was shortened by 8 bases and J by 1 base, with 6 bases between the two germline ends. Germline assignment: CDR1 DFQATT and CDR2 SNEGSKA (reference sequence). The length of the CDR3 is 10 residues. As DNA, the CDR3 is TGCAGTCCCAGGTCCTACGAGCAGTACTTC. As protein: CSPRSYEQYF.

The rearrangement links TRBV6-5 to TRBJ1-5; D is undetermined. V gave up 2 bases and J gave up 1 base, with 6 bases separating them. Germline V CDR1 and CDR2: MNHEY, SVGAGI. This CDR3 has 14 residues. The CDR3 sequence is CASSYRESNQPQHF. Written as DNA, the CDR3 is TGTGCCAGCAGTTACCGGGAGAGCAATCAGCCCCAGCATTTT.

This clonotype is labeled large. The gene calls are TRBV20-1 and TRBJ1-5, with D uncertain. Trimming removed 1 base at V and 0 bases at J, with 10 bases between. This CDR3 contains 15 residues. Germline values: CDR1 DFQATT, CDR2 SNEGSKA (reference sequence). In DNA form, the CDR3 reads TGCAGTGCTAGAGTGGCAGCCGATAGCAATCAGCCCCAGCATTTT. This encodes CSARVAADSNQPQHF.

V gene TRBV6-1 combines with J gene TRBJ1-6; 7 nucleotides line up with TRBD1. This CDR3 region has 16 residues. The V segment lost 3 bases and the J segment 5 bases; nucleotides outside the gene matches: 7. CDR1 MNHNS and CDR2 SASEGT come from the germline V gene. The CDR3 reads CASSEIGQANNSPLHF. As DNA, the CDR3 is TGTGCCAGCAGTGAGATCGGACAGGCGAATAATTCACCCCTCCACTTT.

This chain joins TRBV11-2 and TRBJ1-1; tentative D call: TRBD1 (6 bases). Germline V gene sequence: CDR1 SGHAT, CDR2 FQNNGV. This CDR3 comprises 14 residues. V was shortened by 2 bases and J by 1 base, with 8 bases between the two germline ends. The CDR3 here is CASSLLGGNTEAFF. CDR3 bases: TGTGCCAGCAGCTTATTAGGGGGGAACACTGAAGCTTTCTTT.

This clonotype was detected a few times. The chain joins TRBV20-1 to TRBJ1-6, with 7 bases matching TRBD1. The CDR3 has 16 amino acids. CDR1 and CDR2 (germline): DFQATT, SNEGSKA (reference sequence). Trimming removed 3 bases from V and 5 bases from J; junction bases left unmatched: 10. The CDR3: CSASDLGQDHNSPLHF. The CDR3 bases are TGCAGTGCTAGTGATCTCGGACAGGACCATAATTCACCCCTCCACTTT.

This clonotype appeared a single time. The DNA for the CDR3 is TGTGCCACCAGTGAACGACAGACTAACTATGGCTACACCTTC. Translated: CATSERQTNYGYTF. The genes are TRBV24-1 and TRBJ1-2; a weak D match, TRBD1 (5 bases). V lost 4 bases, J lost 0 bases, and 8 bases lay in between. The CDR3 spans 14 residues. Germline CDR1 is KGHDR and CDR2 is SFDVKD.

This clonotype has just a few counts. The chain recombines TRBV11-2 with TRBJ2-5; 11 nucleotides agree with TRBD1. V was clipped by 5 bases and J by 7 bases; unmatched bases: 9. CDR3 length equals 15 residues. Germline CDR1 reads SGHAT; CDR2 reads FQNNGV. The CDR3 DNA sequence: TGTGCCAGCAGCCCCCGGACAGGGGGCCTTGGGACCCAGTACTTC. This codes for CASSPRTGGLGTQYF.

This clonotype was counted a few times. The chain couples TRBV20-1 to TRBJ2-5; TRBD2 aligns across 7 bases. The CDR3 is 13 amino acids. Germline loops: CDR1 DFQATT, CDR2 SNEGSKA (reference sequence). V lost 5 bases and J lost 3; bases outside the gene matches: 6. CDR3 bases: TGCAGTGCTTATAGCGGGCGGAAAGAGACCCAGTACTTC. It yields the protein CSAYSGRKETQYF.

This rearrangement joins TRBV19 to TRBJ1-4; tentative D call: TRBD1 (6 bases). The CDR3 has 14 amino acids. Germline V gives CDR1 LNHDA, CDR2 SQIVND (reference sequence). Trimming removed 7 bases from V and 7 bases from J, with 16 bases in between. CDR3 residues: CASINPGAAEKLFF. In nucleotides, the CDR3 is TGTGCCAGTATCAACCCGGGGGCGGCTGAAAAACTGTTTTTT.

The V gene is TRBV19, the J gene TRBJ1-5; D gene uncertain. Germline loops: CDR1 LNHDA, CDR2 SQIVND (reference sequence). Trimming removed 8 bases at V and 11 bases at J, with 19 bases between. There are 13 residues in the CDR3. The DNA of the CDR3 is TGTGCCAGTCGATTTGAATCAGTTCGGACCCAGCATTTT. It specifies CASRFESVRTQHF.

This clonotype has only a few counts. This chain links TRBV7-9 with TRBJ2-4, with D perhaps matching TRBD1 or TRBD2 (5 bases each). The germline V and J ends were trimmed by 4 bases and 2 bases, with 15 bases remaining between them. Germline lookup yields CDR1 SEHNR and CDR2 FQNEAQ (reference sequence). The CDR3 sequence is 16 residues long. Written as DNA, the CDR3 is TGTGCCAGCAGCTATAGGGACGCCGCGACCAAAAACATTCAGTACTTC. This sequence encodes CASSYRDAATKNIQYF.